This is a list of T cell receptor beta chains from one sample in a study of shared clonotypes between healthy human individuals. Data came from immunoSEQ multiplex PCR; TCRdb stores just in-frame clones and leaves some out. The sample yields millions of clones, roughly 94% seen once. The sample consisted of naive CD4+ T cells sorted from blood. Source of these receptors: a man between 18 and 35 years old in good health. The CDR3 runs from the conserved cysteine through the conserved F or W. The order of the fields is V gene, J gene, CDR3 protein.

v_gene: TRBV5-8
j_gene: TRBJ2-3
CDR3aa: CASSLEGQGADTQYF

v_gene: TRBV18
j_gene: TRBJ1-5
CDR3aa: CASSPADPNQPQHF

v_gene: TRBV10-3
j_gene: TRBJ2-7
CDR3aa: CAISEVREGLKQYF

v_gene: TRBV6-6
j_gene: TRBJ2-1
CDR3aa: CASNPGREVEQFF

v_gene: TRBV7-2
j_gene: TRBJ2-2
CDR3aa: CASSLNGPGVPGELFF

v_gene: TRBV2
j_gene: TRBJ1-1
CDR3aa: CASSEYRSTEAFF

v_gene: TRBV6-1
j_gene: TRBJ2-3
CDR3aa: CASSEGQILTDTQYF

v_gene: TRBV27
j_gene: TRBJ2-6
CDR3aa: CASSSTGLWANVLTF

v_gene: TRBV14
j_gene: TRBJ1-1
CDR3aa: CASSQGTGGSAAFF

v_gene: TRBV19
j_gene: TRBJ2-7
CDR3aa: CASSMLASEQYF

v_gene: TRBV6-6
j_gene: TRBJ1-2
CDR3aa: CASSSPGEANYGYTF

v_gene: TRBV18
j_gene: TRBJ1-4
CDR3aa: CASSPRATNEKLFF

v_gene: TRBV11-2
j_gene: TRBJ2-5
CDR3aa: CASSWGLAGGFQETQYF

v_gene: TRBV6-1
j_gene: TRBJ1-1
CDR3aa: CASSEALGSTEAFF

v_gene: TRBV5-4
j_gene: TRBJ1-4
CDR3aa: CASSLDGLSVFF

v_gene: TRBV7-6
j_gene: TRBJ2-5
CDR3aa: CASSFMTSGDQETQYF

v_gene: TRBV30
j_gene: TRBJ2-5
CDR3aa: CAWRRQGALETQYF

v_gene: TRBV6-5
j_gene: TRBJ1-5
CDR3aa: CASSPTPNQPQHF

v_gene: TRBV7-9
j_gene: TRBJ1-5
CDR3aa: CASSLGAGRSQPQHF

v_gene: TRBV28
j_gene: TRBJ2-7
CDR3aa: CASSLKSGLGSYEQYF

v_gene: TRBV9
j_gene: TRBJ2-6
CDR3aa: CASSRDTSPGANVLTF

v_gene: TRBV19
j_gene: TRBJ2-7
CDR3aa: CASSIGSAVYEQYF

v_gene: TRBV6-5
j_gene: TRBJ2-1
CDR3aa: CASSYSTSGTMRQFF

v_gene: TRBV18
j_gene: TRBJ1-3
CDR3aa: CASSTTGVGNTIYF

v_gene: TRBV9
j_gene: TRBJ1-3
CDR3aa: CASSPPGSRNTIYF

v_gene: TRBV7-8
j_gene: TRBJ2-5
CDR3aa: CASSSRAVGKETQYF

v_gene: TRBV2
j_gene: TRBJ2-5
CDR3aa: CASSVGAGKTQYF

v_gene: TRBV9
j_gene: TRBJ2-2
CDR3aa: CASTATGGYTGELFF

v_gene: TRBV6-1
j_gene: TRBJ2-7
CDR3aa: CASIARRADGYEQYF